This T cell receptor beta chain was sequenced in a study of blood T cell repertoires in COVID-19. About the research overall: COVID-19 samples collected from the United States, Italy and Spain covered acute and convalescent phases. Sources were T cells, B-cell-depleted T cells, or PBMCs; the material itself was cDNA or gDNA.

Original processing methods: Reference gene primer amplification gave nucleated cell count estimates. The repertoire was sequenced with immunoSEQ multiplex PCR; TCRdb's copy has only in-frame clones and lacks some. V, J and clone size derive from that table, while D and trimming were established from the DNA sequence. Here the sample spans under 200,000 clones, around 80% being singletons. Germline V lookup: CDR1 SEHNR, CDR2 FQNEAQ (reference sequence). Trimming cost V 5 bases and J 8 bases; bases outside gene matches: 8. This CDR3 spans 13 amino acids. This clone was seen only a few times. The sample comprised peripheral blood. The chain recombines TRBV7-9 with TRBJ1-1; TRBD1 matches 7 bases. The sequence was collected from an older woman with acute or convalescent COVID-19. CDR3 sequence reads: CASSPGDSREAFF. In DNA, the CDR3 is TGTGCCAGCAGCCCTGGGGACAGCCGAGAAGCTTTCTTT.